Each of the 7 T cell receptor beta chains below was sequenced from the same sample in a study of control samples from healthy donors and cancer patients. Clones were read by immunoSEQ multiplex PCR, and TCRdb kept only the in-frame ones, dropping some. The sample lists about 160,000 clones; over 85% were seen once. Sequenced input: blood. These receptors were collected from a man aged 25 to 40 in good health.

The V call is TRBV2, the J call TRBJ2-3; D is possibly TRBD2 (6 bases). This CDR3 comprises 14 residues. Germline CDR1 reads SNHLY; CDR2 reads FYNNEI. V was clipped by 8 bases and J by 1 base, with 13 bases between them. The chain's CDR3 is CASGGNRGTDTQYF. Written as DNA, the CDR3 is TGTGCCAGCGGCGGGAATAGGGGCACAGATACGCAGTATTTT.

V usage is TRBV10-3 and J usage is TRBJ2-3, with TRBD2 matching 14 bases. V lost 6 bases, J lost 12 bases, and 14 bases stayed unmatched. The CDR3 loop spans 16 amino acids. Germline lookup yields CDR1 ENHRY and CDR2 SYGVKD. Here the CDR3 DNA reads TGTGCCATCAGCCCCCGGACTAGCGGGGGGCCCTCGACTCAGTATTTT. Amino acids: CAISPRTSGGPSTQYF.

The chain recombines TRBV2 with TRBJ2-7; the match to TRBD1 covers 7 bases. The germline V gene has CDR1 SNHLY and CDR2 FYNNEI. The CDR3 is 12 residues long. Trimming cost V 5 bases and J 5 bases; bases outside gene matches: 3. CDR3 sequence (DNA): TGTGCCAGCAGTCGTGACAGGGACGAGCAGTACTTC. This translates into CASSRDRDEQYF.

The V and J genes are TRBV3-1 (or the pseudogene TRBV3-2) and TRBJ2-7; a possible D gene is TRBD2 (6 bases). Germline CDR1 and CDR2: LGHDT and YNNKEL (reference sequence). The ends were cut back, 2 bases at V and 0 bases at J, with 14 bases in the middle. This CDR3 contains 16 residues. The CDR3 here is CASSQQTGGRSYEQYF. The DNA of the CDR3 is TGTGCCAGCAGCCAACAAACCGGGGGACGCTCCTACGAGCAGTACTTC.

The chain is built from TRBV2 and TRBJ1-1; D unresolved. The CDR3 length is 12 residues. Looked up from germline, CDR1 is SNHLY and CDR2 is FYNNEI. V lost 3 bases and J 4 bases, leaving 6 bases between the germline ends. The CDR3 sequence: CASSDGSTEAFF. CDR3 bases: TGTGCCAGCAGTGACGGGTCCACTGAAGCTTTCTTT.

This clone is a singleton in its sample. This sequence joins TRBV4-3 and TRBJ2-7, with 9 bases aligning to TRBD1. Looked up from germline, CDR1 is LGHNA and CDR2 is YSLEER. CDR3 length equals 15 residues. The junction had 8 bases not matched to a gene; V was cut back by 3 bases and J by 5 bases. The CDR3 here is CASSHIGTGLHEQYF. The CDR3 DNA is TGCGCCAGCAGCCACATCGGGACAGGGCTCCACGAGCAGTACTTC.

This chain links TRBV6-6 with TRBJ1-2; perhaps TRBD1 as D (6 bases). CDR3 size: 14 residues. Trimming cost V 5 bases and J 1 base, with 11 bases left between them. The germline V gene encodes CDR1 MNHNY and CDR2 SVGAGI (reference sequence). In DNA form, the CDR3 reads TGTGCCAGCAGTAGACTACAGGGTAACTATGGCTACACCTTC. Translated: CASSRLQGNYGYTF.